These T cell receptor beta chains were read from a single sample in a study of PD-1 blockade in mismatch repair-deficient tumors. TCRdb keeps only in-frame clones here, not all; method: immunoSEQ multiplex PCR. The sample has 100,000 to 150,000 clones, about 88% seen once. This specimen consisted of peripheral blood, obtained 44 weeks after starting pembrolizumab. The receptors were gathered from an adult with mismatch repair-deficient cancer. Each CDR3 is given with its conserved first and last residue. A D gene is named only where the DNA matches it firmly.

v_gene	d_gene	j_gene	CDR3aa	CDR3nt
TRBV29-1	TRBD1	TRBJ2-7	CSVETGKEYEQYF	TGCAGCGTTGAGACAGGGAAGGAATACGAGCAGTACTTC
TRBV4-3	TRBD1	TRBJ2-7	CASSQGQGIGSYEQYF	TGCGCCAGCAGCCAGGGACAGGGAATCGGCTCCTACGAGCAGTACTTC
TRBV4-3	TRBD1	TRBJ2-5	CASSQERGRVETQYF	TGCGCCAGCAGCCAAGAGAGGGGGCGCGTAGAGACCCAGTACTTC